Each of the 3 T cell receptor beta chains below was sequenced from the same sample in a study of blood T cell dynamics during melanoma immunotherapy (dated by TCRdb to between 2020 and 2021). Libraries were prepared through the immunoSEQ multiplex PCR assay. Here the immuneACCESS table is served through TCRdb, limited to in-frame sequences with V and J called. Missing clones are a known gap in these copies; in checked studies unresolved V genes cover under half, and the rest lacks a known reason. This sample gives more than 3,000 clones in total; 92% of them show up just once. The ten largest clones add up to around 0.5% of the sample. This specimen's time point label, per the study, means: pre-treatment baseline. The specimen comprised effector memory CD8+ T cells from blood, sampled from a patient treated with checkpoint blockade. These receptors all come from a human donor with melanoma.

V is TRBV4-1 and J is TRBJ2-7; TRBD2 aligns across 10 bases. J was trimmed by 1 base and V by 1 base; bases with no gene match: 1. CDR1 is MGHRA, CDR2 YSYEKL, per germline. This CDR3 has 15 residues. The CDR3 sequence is CASSQVTSGSYEQYF. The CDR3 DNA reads TGCGCCAGCAGCCAAGTGACTAGCGGGTCCTACGAGCAGTACTTC.

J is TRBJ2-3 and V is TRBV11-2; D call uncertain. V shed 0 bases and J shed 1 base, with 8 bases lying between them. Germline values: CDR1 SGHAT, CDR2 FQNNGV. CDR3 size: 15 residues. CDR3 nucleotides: TGTGCCAGCAGCTTAGATTTAGGACGCACAGATACGCAGTATTTT. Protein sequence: CASSLDLGRTDTQYF.

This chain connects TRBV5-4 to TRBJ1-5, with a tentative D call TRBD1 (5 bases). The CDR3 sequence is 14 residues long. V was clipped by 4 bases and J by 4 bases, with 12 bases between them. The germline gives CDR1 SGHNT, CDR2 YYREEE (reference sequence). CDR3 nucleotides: TGTGCCAGCAGCCCGGCAGCAGGGAATCAGCCCCAGCATTTT. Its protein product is CASSPAAGNQPQHF.